Following are 9 T cell receptor beta chains from one sample sequenced in a study of control samples from healthy donors and cancer patients (dated by TCRdb to the early 2020s). Library preparation employed the immunoSEQ multiplex PCR assay. In TCRdb, the immuneACCESS table is reduced to in-frame sequences with V and J assigned. These tables do not hold every clone; where another copy was compared, an unresolved V gene accounts for under half, and the others remain unexplained. This sample has 100,000 to 150,000 clones in its table, and over 75% of those were observed once. The biggest ten clones account for approximately 3.2% of the sample. The specimen sequenced was blood. All receptors derive from a man aged 50-60 years in good health.

This clone was found a few times. This chain links TRBV6-5 with TRBJ1-1; D uncertain. V lost 5 bases and J 3 bases, leaving 7 bases between the germline ends. Germline V gene lookup returns CDR1 MNHEY and CDR2 SVGAGI. The CDR3 runs 12 residues. CDR3 coding DNA: TGTGCCAGCAGTCTAAGATACACTGAAGCTTTCTTT. The encoded protein is CASSLRYTEAFF.

This clone was seen a handful of times. The rearrangement uses TRBV28 and TRBJ1-1; TRBD1 matches 9 bases. The CDR3 sequence is 14 residues long. CDR1 is MDHEN, CDR2 SYDVKM, per germline. The J segment lost 4 bases and the V segment lost 5 bases, leaving 5 bases of the junction unmatched. The CDR3 loop is CASSDTGGVTEAFF. The CDR3 nucleotides are TGTGCCAGCAGTGATACAGGGGGCGTCACTGAAGCTTTCTTT.

This chain uses TRBV18 with TRBJ2-7; tentatively, D is TRBD2 (6 bases). CDR3 length: 13 amino acids. Germline loops: CDR1 KGHSH, CDR2 LQKENI. V was pared by 8 bases and J by 1 base, with 12 bases between. Here the CDR3 DNA reads TGTGCCAGCGCGGACGGGGGTTCCTACGAGCAGTACTTC. This translates into CASADGGSYEQYF.

This clone has more than one count but fewer than ten. V is TRBV2 and J is TRBJ1-5; tentative D call: TRBD1 (5 bases). The V gene's germline CDR1 is SNHLY and CDR2 FYNNEI. The CDR3 extends over 12 amino acids. V was clipped by 0 bases and J by 13 bases, with 10 bases between them. CDR3 region: CASSEAAGTQHF. The DNA for the CDR3 is TGTGCCAGCAGTGAAGCGGCCGGGACTCAGCATTTT.

The chain couples TRBV14 to TRBJ2-2, with D perhaps TRBD1 (6 bases). Trimming cost V 1 base and J 6 bases, with 15 bases left between them. Looked up from germline, CDR1 is SGHDN and CDR2 is FVKESK. This CDR3 has 16 amino acids. The CDR3 protein is CASSQASQGFAGELFF. DNA of the CDR3: TGTGCCAGCAGCCAAGCATCCCAGGGGTTCGCCGGGGAGCTGTTTTTT.

V usage is TRBV6-1 and J usage is TRBJ1-3, with D unresolved. The CDR3 has 17 residues. Trimming took 2 bases from V and 0 from J, leaving 14 bases between them. The germline V gene has CDR1 MNHNS and CDR2 SASEGT. CDR3 coding DNA: TGTGCCAGCAGTGAACTAATTTTGAGAAGCTCTGGAAACACCATATATTTT. This translates into CASSELILRSSGNTIYF.

Comment on this clone: The sample contains more than one DNA sequence encoding this CDR3. The chain joins TRBV14 to TRBJ1-1, with D possibly matching TRBD1 (5 bases). The CDR3 spans 15 residues. Germline V CDR1 and CDR2: SGHDN, FVKESK. Trimming took off 4 bases at V and 5 bases at J, with 17 bases between the two ends. CDR3 sequence (DNA): TGTGCCAGCAGCCGGGACGCAGGGTATGGAACTGAAGCTTTCTTT. This codes for CASSRDAGYGTEAFF.

The chain links TRBV4-1 to TRBJ2-2; the match to TRBD2 covers 8 bases. Germline CDR1 and CDR2: MGHRA and YSYEKL. CDR3 size: 17 residues. V trimming: 2 bases; J trimming: 2 bases; junction bases outside the gene matches: 7. The CDR3 loop is CASSQKPAGGNTGELFF. DNA of the CDR3: TGCGCCAGCAGCCAAAAACCTGCGGGGGGAAACACCGGGGAGCTGTTTTTT.

This clone has only one observation. This chain links TRBV24-1 with TRBJ2-5, with D possibly matching TRBD2 (6 bases). CDR3 length: 15 residues. Per germline, CDR1 KGHDR and CDR2 SFDVKD. V dropped 3 bases and J dropped 7 bases, with 17 bases sitting between them. CDR3: CATSDNSGGLVTQYF. CDR3 bases: TGTGCCACCAGTGATAATTCCGGGGGTTTGGTGACCCAGTACTTC.